This TCR beta chain was captured in a study of blood T cell repertoires in COVID-19. Some clones are missing from TCRdb's copy, which holds only in-frame ones; the method was immunoSEQ multiplex PCR. This table has fewer than 90,000 clones, 88% appearing once. The CDR3 is made up of 13 amino acids. The V and J ends lost 11 bases and 0 bases, in that order; junction bases with no gene match: 6. Germline CDR1 and CDR2: ENHRY and SYGVKD. What was sequenced was peripheral blood. The chain has TRBV10-3 and TRBJ1-2, with TRBD1 matching 7 bases. The source is a man aged 60 to 69 with acute or convalescent COVID-19. Here the CDR3 DNA reads TGTGCCGGCCGGGACAGCACTAACTATGGCTACACCTTC. This gives the protein CAGRDSTNYGYTF.